Below are 16 T cell receptor beta chains sequenced from a single sample in a study of shared clonotypes between healthy human individuals. CD45RO-negative cells were positively selected for CCR7, leaving out terminally differentiated effector memory CD45RA+ cells. Profiled with immunoSEQ multiplex PCR; TCRdb holds only in-frame clones, not every one. The data contain roughly 770,000 clones, roughly 96% of them seen just once; the ten biggest clones take up less than 0.25%. Material for sequencing was naive CD8+ T cells sorted from blood. The origin of the receptors is a man younger than 45 in good health.

The V gene is TRBV2, the J gene TRBJ2-7, with 8 bases fitting TRBD1. V lost 4 bases to trimming and J lost 2 bases; unmatched junction nucleotides: 7. The germline gives CDR1 SNHLY, CDR2 FYNNEI. This CDR3 contains 15 residues. The CDR3 protein is CASSARQGFPYEQYF. As DNA, the CDR3 is TGTGCCAGCAGTGCCCGACAGGGGTTTCCCTACGAGCAGTACTTC.

The gene calls are TRBV4-1 and TRBJ1-5, with TRBD1 as a possible D gene (5 bases). CDR3 length equals 15 residues. Between the trimmed V and J ends, which lost 4 bases and 4 bases, there was a span of 14 bases. Germline CDR1 MGHRA, CDR2 YSYEKL. The CDR3 DNA is TGCGCCAGCAGCCTTCGGGACGGTCGGAATCAGCCCCAGCATTTT. Translation gives CASSLRDGRNQPQHF.

The rearrangement uses TRBV4-2 and TRBJ2-2; possibly TRBD2 for D (5 bases). Trimming pared 3 bases from V and 2 bases from J, leaving 19 bases between. The CDR3 sequence is 18 residues long. The germline CDR1 and CDR2 sequences are LGHNA and YNFKEQ. CDR3 DNA sequence: TGTGCCAGCAGCCATCTGGAGGTTTGGGAAGTTAACACCGGGGAGCTGTTTTTT. Translation gives CASSHLEVWEVNTGELFF.

The V call is TRBV4-1, the J call TRBJ2-5; the D is unclear. This CDR3 has 13 amino acids. The germline V and J ends were trimmed by 1 base and 5 bases, with 8 bases remaining between them. Germline assignment: CDR1 MGHRA and CDR2 YSYEKL. The CDR3 sequence is CASSQVAGETQYF. The CDR3 region has the DNA TGCGCCAGCAGCCAAGTAGCCGGGGAGACCCAGTACTTC.

With respect to this clone: The sample carries other DNA sequences with the same CDR3. The CDR3 DNA is TGCGCCAGCAGCTGGACTAGCGGGAGCTACGAGCAGTACTTC. Its protein product is CASSWTSGSYEQYF. The genes are TRBV5-1 and TRBJ2-7; 13 nucleotides line up with TRBD2. This CDR3 has 14 amino acids. CDR1 is SGHRS and CDR2 is YFSETQ in the germline V gene. After removal of 3 bases from V and 3 bases from J, the junction contained 0 bases not matched to a gene. The entire variable domain, with the rest obtained from reference TRBV5-1 and TRBJ2-7, is as follows: KAGVTQTPRYLIKTRGQQVTLSCSPISGHRSVSWYQQTPGQGLQFLFEYFSETQRNKGNFPGRFSGRQFSNSRSEMNVSTLELGDSALYLCASSWTSGSYEQYFGPGTRLTVT.

The chain has TRBV14 and TRBJ1-2; D not certain. The CDR3 has 14 amino acids. CDR1 is SGHDN, CDR2 FVKESK, per germline. Trimming cost V 2 bases and J 4 bases, with 11 bases left between them. The CDR3 nucleotides read TGTGCCAGCAGCCAATATTTCGGGAGCTATGGCTACACCTTC. Amino acid sequence: CASSQYFGSYGYTF.

Written as DNA, the CDR3 is TGTGCCAGCAGCTTAGCAAGACAGCTACAAGAGACCCAGTACTTC. Amino acid sequence: CASSLARQLQETQYF. The chain joins TRBV7-9 to TRBJ2-5, with a possible D match to TRBD1 (5 bases). CDR1 SEHNR and CDR2 FQNEAQ come from the germline V gene (reference sequence). Trimming removed 0 bases from V and 2 bases from J, with 10 bases in between. This CDR3 is built from 15 residues.

The chain uses TRBV7-7 and TRBJ2-3; TRBD1 is a possible D gene (5 bases). The CDR3 runs to 17 residues. In germline, CDR1 is SSHAT, CDR2 FNYEAQ (reference sequence). V was shortened by 5 bases and J by 6 bases, with 24 bases between the two germline ends. CDR3 amino acids: CASSAKGAFSFGDTQYF. CDR3 DNA: TGTGCCAGCAGCGCAAAAGGGGCCTTCTCGTTCGGGGATACGCAGTATTTT.

J is TRBJ1-2 and V is TRBV7-9, with D hard to call. CDR3 length: 13 amino acids. V gave up 7 bases and J gave up 1 base, with 10 bases separating them. CDR1 and CDR2 from the germline V gene are SEHNR and FQNEAQ (reference sequence). CDR3 bases: TGTGCCAGCACCAAGACAATTAACTATGGCTACACCTTC. It specifies CASTKTINYGYTF.

Written as DNA, the CDR3 is TGTGCCAGCAGGGGTTGGGGCCAGACAGAGACCCAGTACTTC. Translating it yields CASRGWGQTETQYF. The chain has TRBV25-1 and TRBJ2-5; possibly TRBD1 for D (5 bases). With 6 bases removed from V and 4 bases from J, the gap between germline ends came to 15 bases. CDR1 MGHDK and CDR2 SYGVNS come from the germline V gene. This CDR3 has 14 amino acids.

This chain joins TRBV7-9 and TRBJ1-5, with TRBD1 as a possible D gene (6 bases). This CDR3 is 15 amino acids long. Germline CDR1 reads SEHNR; CDR2 reads FQNEAQ (reference sequence). Trimming took off 1 base at V and 7 bases at J, with 14 bases between the two ends. CDR3 nucleotide sequence: TGTGCCAGCAGCTTAGACGACAGGTCGCGACAGCCCCAGCATTTT. It translates to CASSLDDRSRQPQHF.

The rearrangement links TRBV27 to TRBJ1-2; D is possibly TRBD1 (6 bases). Germline-derived CDR1 and CDR2 are MNHEY and SMNVEV (reference sequence). The CDR3 is 15 amino acids. V dropped 5 bases and J dropped 5 bases, with 18 bases sitting between them. The CDR3 sequence is CASSGRLQGEYGYTF. CDR3 nucleotides: TGTGCCAGCAGTGGGCGATTACAGGGAGAATATGGCTACACCTTC.

The chain couples TRBV6-5 to TRBJ1-5; D is undetermined. The CDR3 spans 14 residues. Germline V gene lookup returns CDR1 MNHEY and CDR2 SVGAGI. Trimming removed 4 bases at V and 5 bases at J, with 12 bases between. The CDR3 DNA follows: TGTGCCAGCAGTTCGGAGGGTTTGGATCAGCCCCAGCATTTT. It translates to CASSSEGLDQPQHF.

The chain recombines TRBV9 with TRBJ1-1; D possibly corresponds to TRBD1 (5 bases). Germline values: CDR1 SGDLS, CDR2 YYNGEE. This CDR3 region has 15 residues. V lost 0 bases and J 1 base, leaving 10 bases between the germline ends. The CDR3 here is CASSVDPGTNTEAFF. Written as DNA, the CDR3 is TGTGCCAGCAGCGTAGACCCGGGGACGAACACTGAAGCTTTCTTT.

This chain connects TRBV7-9 to TRBJ2-7, with D hard to call. V was shortened by 6 bases and J by 1 base, with 7 bases between the two germline ends. This CDR3 region has 12 residues. Germline V lookup: CDR1 SEHNR, CDR2 FQNEAQ (reference sequence). The CDR3: CASSPVSYEQYF. DNA for the CDR3: TGTGCCAGCAGTCCGGTATCCTACGAGCAGTACTTC.

V is TRBV5-1 and J is TRBJ2-5, with 11 bases fitting TRBD2. The CDR3 has 21 residues. Trimming cost V 3 bases and J 1 base; bases outside gene matches: 20. Germline assignment: CDR1 SGHRS and CDR2 YFSETQ. The CDR3 DNA sequence: TGCGCCAGCAGCTGGAATTCCGGGACTAGCGGAGTGCCGGAATTCCAAGAGACCCAGTACTTC. This sequence encodes CASSWNSGTSGVPEFQETQYF.